One sample yielded the 30 T cell receptor beta chains listed below, sequenced in a study of cytomegalovirus exposure and HLA in healthy donors. The protocol was immunoSEQ multiplex PCR, while the TCRdb copy is restricted to in-frame clones and leaves out a portion. The repertoire holds roughly 100,000 clones, with about 87% as singletons. Sample: PBMCs. These receptors all come from a woman in her late teens or twenties in good health and CMV-seropositive.

The sample holds one count of this clone. The chain joins TRBV29-1 to TRBJ1-2, with 10 bases that match TRBD1. Germline V gene data show CDR1 as SQVTM and CDR2 as ANQGSEA. The CDR3 extends over 13 amino acids. V lost 7 bases to trimming and J lost 2 bases; unmatched junction nucleotides: 4. The DNA for the CDR3 is TGCAGCGGGTGGGGACAGGGGAACTATGGCTACACCTTC. This gives the protein CSGWGQGNYGYTF.

The V gene is TRBV4-1, the J gene TRBJ2-7; TRBD1 aligns across 9 bases. Germline CDR1 and CDR2: MGHRA and YSYEKL. The CDR3 extends over 15 amino acids. Trimming took 3 bases from V and 0 from J; bases not matched to a gene: 3. As DNA, the CDR3 is TGCGCCAGCAGCCATGGACAGGGGAGCTCCTACGAGCAGTACTTC. Amino acid sequence: CASSHGQGSSYEQYF.

The V gene is TRBV27, the J gene TRBJ2-3; a weak D match, TRBD2 (5 bases). This CDR3 comprises 13 residues. The V gene's germline CDR1 is MNHEY and CDR2 SMNVEV (reference sequence). V was clipped by 3 bases and J by 6 bases, with 10 bases between them. The CDR3 region has the DNA TGTGCCAGCAGTTTCCGGGGTTGGGATACGCAGTATTTT. Its translation is CASSFRGWDTQYF.

The CDR3 here is CASSSGGIGNEQFF. CDR3 nucleotides: TGTGCCAGCAGCTCCGGGGGAATAGGCAATGAGCAGTTCTTC. V is TRBV5-6 and J is TRBJ2-1; perhaps TRBD2 as D (6 bases). V gave up 3 bases and J gave up 6 bases, with 13 bases separating them. Germline CDR1 is SGHDT and CDR2 is YYEEEE. There are 14 residues in the CDR3.

The chain combines TRBV28 with TRBJ1-1; 8 bases are shared with TRBD1. The length of the CDR3 is 16 residues. Germline CDR1 and CDR2: MDHEN and SYDVKM. The V and J ends lost 0 bases and 1 base, in that order; junction bases with no gene match: 4. For the CDR3, the DNA is TGTGCCAGCAGTTTATGGCCAGGGGGCAGGAACACTGAAGCTTTCTTT. Its translation is CASSLWPGGRNTEAFF.

The J gene is TRBJ2-1, the V gene TRBV9; 8 nucleotides agree with TRBD1. Germline trimming cut 0 bases from V and 3 bases from J; bases unmatched to any gene: 11. In germline, CDR1 is SGDLS, CDR2 YYNGEE. The CDR3 is 18 residues long. CDR3 amino acids: CASSVVGDRGKDYNEQFF. The CDR3 bases are TGTGCCAGCAGCGTAGTGGGCGACAGGGGTAAAGACTACAATGAGCAGTTCTTC.

This clone was counted only a few times. The CDR3 is CAISEEGASYGYTF. The CDR3 nucleotides read TGTGCCATCAGTGAGGAGGGGGCCAGCTATGGCTACACCTTC. The chain uses TRBV10-3 and TRBJ1-2, with 7 bases aligning to TRBD1. This CDR3 spans 14 amino acids. Germline values: CDR1 ENHRY, CDR2 SYGVKD. Trimming cost V 2 bases and J 4 bases; bases outside gene matches: 4.

The chain recombines TRBV4-1 with TRBJ1-1; D unresolved. This CDR3 contains 15 residues. V lost 0 bases and J lost 4, with 12 bases in between. CDR1 and CDR2 (germline): MGHRA, YSYEKL. Here the CDR3 reads CASSQEARAGTEAFF. As DNA, the CDR3 is TGCGCCAGCAGCCAAGAAGCCCGGGCGGGCACTGAAGCTTTCTTT.

The chain is built from TRBV5-4 and TRBJ2-5; 13 positions agree with TRBD2. CDR1 is SGHNT and CDR2 is YYREEE in the germline V gene (reference sequence). The V segment lost 4 bases and the J segment 5 bases; nucleotides outside the gene matches: 5. The CDR3 runs to 15 residues. The CDR3 DNA sequence: TGTGCCAGCAGCCCCGGACTAGCGGGGGTTGAGACCCAGTACTTC. Translating gives CASSPGLAGVETQYF.

The chain joins TRBV6-6 to TRBJ2-7; D remains unclear. Germline V gives CDR1 MNHNY, CDR2 SVGAGI (reference sequence). The CDR3 is 14 residues long. Trimming removed 2 bases from V and 0 bases from J, with 8 bases in between. CDR3 coding DNA: TGTGCCAGCAGTTACAGAGAGGTCTCCTACGAGCAGTACTTC. This sequence encodes CASSYREVSYEQYF.

J is TRBJ1-4 and V is TRBV2; D is unresolved. Germline assignment: CDR1 SNHLY and CDR2 FYNNEI. This CDR3 spans 16 amino acids. V shed 4 bases and J shed 0 bases, with 12 bases lying between them. CDR3 sequence (DNA): TGTGCCAGCAGTGGTTTGACATATGCAACTAATGAAAAACTGTTTTTT. Translated: CASSGLTYATNEKLFF.

The chain employs TRBV19 and TRBJ1-2; 8 bases map to TRBD1. CDR1 is LNHDA, CDR2 SQIVND, per germline (reference sequence). The CDR3 loop spans 13 amino acids. J lost 8 bases, V lost 5 bases, and 7 bases had no gene match. DNA for the CDR3: TGTGCCAGTAGTGTGACGACAGGGGACGGCTACACCTTC. This sequence encodes CASSVTTGDGYTF.

This clone showed up just a few times. The chain recombines TRBV5-6 with TRBJ1-3; D is unresolved. Between the trimmed V and J ends, which lost 0 bases and 0 bases, there was a span of 4 bases. Per germline, CDR1 SGHDT and CDR2 YYEEEE. The CDR3 spans 14 residues. In DNA form, the CDR3 reads TGTGCCAGCAGCTTGGGGAGCTCTGGAAACACCATATATTTT. Its translation: CASSLGSSGNTIYF.

The V gene is TRBV10-3, the J gene TRBJ1-1; 7 nucleotides agree with TRBD1. The V and J ends lost 2 bases and 4 bases, in that order; junction bases with no gene match: 1. Germline loops: CDR1 ENHRY, CDR2 SYGVKD. This CDR3 is 13 amino acids long. DNA for the CDR3: TGTGCCATCAGTGAGCCAGGGGGCACTGAAGCTTTCTTT. It encodes CAISEPGGTEAFF.

The chain employs TRBV7-8 and TRBJ2-3, with D possibly being TRBD2 (5 bases). This CDR3 contains 14 residues. Trimming removed 7 bases from V and 2 bases from J, with 13 bases in between. Germline assignment: CDR1 SGHVS and CDR2 FQNEAQ. The CDR3 nucleotides read TGTGCCAGCATTTCTAGTGGACTCACAGATACGCAGTATTTT. Translation: CASISSGLTDTQYF.

The V and J genes are TRBV2 and TRBJ1-4, with 7 bases aligning to TRBD1. Germline assignment: CDR1 SNHLY and CDR2 FYNNEI. Losses at the gene ends were 0 bases for V and 10 bases for J; bases not matched to a gene: 11. This CDR3 spans 16 amino acids. CDR3 nucleotides: TGTGCCAGCAGTGAAGCGCGACAGGGTGAAATCGGAAAACTGTTTTTT. The encoded protein is CASSEARQGEIGKLFF.

The rearrangement uses TRBV2 and TRBJ2-7; D remains ambiguous. The CDR3 loop spans 13 amino acids. V was pared by 6 bases and J by 3 bases, with 12 bases between. Per the germline V gene, CDR1 is SNHLY and CDR2 is FYNNEI. As DNA, the CDR3 is TGTGCCAGCAGACAGCAACCTTACTACGAGCAGTACTTC. Protein: CASRQQPYYEQYF.

The J gene is TRBJ2-1, the V gene TRBV4-1; D may be TRBD1 (6 bases). The V end lost 6 bases, the J end lost 7 bases, and 19 bases lay between the germline ends. Germline V CDR1 and CDR2: MGHRA, YSYEKL. The CDR3 is 15 amino acids. The CDR3 DNA follows: TGCGCCAGCAGTCCTAGAATAACAGGGTATAATGAGCAGTTCTTC. It specifies CASSPRITGYNEQFF.

J is TRBJ2-1 and V is TRBV28, with TRBD2 identical over 16 bases. Germline V gives CDR1 MDHEN, CDR2 SYDVKM. The junction had 8 bases not matched to a gene; V was cut back by 6 bases and J by 0 bases. The CDR3 is made up of 19 amino acids. Here the CDR3 reads CASSSGTSGGVSSYNEQFF. DNA of the CDR3: TGTGCCAGCAGCTCCGGGACTAGCGGGGGGGTTAGCTCCTACAATGAGCAGTTCTTC.

This clone showed up just a few times. The J gene is TRBJ2-2, the V gene TRBV18; 7 nucleotides line up with TRBD2. From germline, CDR1 is KGHSH and CDR2 LQKENI. Unmatched junction bases numbered 6, after V lost 10 bases and J lost 1 base. The CDR3 length is 14 residues. The chain's CDR3 is CATRTGGNTGELFF. CDR3 coding DNA: TGTGCCACCCGAACGGGGGGGAACACCGGGGAGCTGTTTTTT.

The CDR3 bases are TGTGCCAGCAGCTATCCCCTGGGGGGGGAGAACACCGGGGAGCTGTTTTTT. Its translation is CASSYPLGGENTGELFF. The chain links TRBV7-2 to TRBJ2-2; 7 bases match TRBD2. The CDR3 length is 17 residues. V dropped 4 bases and J dropped 1; count of bases not matched to a gene: 9. The germline CDR1 and CDR2 sequences are SGHTA and FQGNSA.

Only one count was recorded for this clone. The gene calls are TRBV7-2 and TRBJ1-2; TRBD1 agrees at 8 bases. Unmatched junction bases numbered 9, after V lost 1 base and J lost 2 bases. The CDR3 totals 17 residues. The V gene's germline CDR1 is SGHTA and CDR2 FQGNSA. DNA of the CDR3: TGTGCCAGCAGCTTAGGTGCCGGGACAGGACTCAACTATGGCTACACCTTC. Translation: CASSLGAGTGLNYGYTF.

This clone turned up a few times. The rearrangement links TRBV7-3 to TRBJ1-1; 9 bases are shared with TRBD1. Germline V gene lookup returns CDR1 SGHTA and CDR2 FQGTGA. V lost 4 bases to trimming and J lost 4 bases; unmatched junction nucleotides: 4. CDR3 size: 14 residues. The chain's CDR3 is CASSSGTGTTEAFF. Written as DNA, the CDR3 is TGTGCCAGCAGCTCAGGGACAGGGACCACTGAAGCTTTCTTT.

This rearrangement joins TRBV28 to TRBJ2-7, with TRBD1 as a possible D gene (5 bases). Per the germline V gene, CDR1 is MDHEN and CDR2 is SYDVKM. The CDR3 length is 16 residues. The ends were cut back, 5 bases at V and 3 bases at J, with 20 bases in the middle. The CDR3 region has the DNA TGTGCCAGCAGTCCCAACCCGGGCAGGGATCGCTACGAGCAGTACTTC. This translates into CASSPNPGRDRYEQYF.

The V call is TRBV6-1, the J call TRBJ1-5; D call uncertain. The CDR3 runs to 12 residues. The V end lost 5 bases, the J end lost 5 bases, and 7 bases lay between the germline ends. The germline CDR1 and CDR2 sequences are MNHNS and SASEGT. The chain's CDR3 is CASSLRDQPQHF. CDR3 sequence (DNA): TGTGCCAGCAGTTTGAGGGATCAGCCCCAGCATTTT.

This rearrangement joins TRBV6-1 to TRBJ2-7; 8 nucleotides line up with TRBD1. This CDR3 is 14 amino acids long. Germline-derived CDR1 and CDR2 are MNHNS and SASEGT. Trimming cost V 4 bases and J 2 bases; bases outside gene matches: 4. CDR3 sequence reads: CASSGDRIAYEQYF. The CDR3, as DNA: TGTGCCAGCAGTGGGGACAGGATCGCCTACGAGCAGTACTTC.

The chain uses TRBV27 and TRBJ2-5, with 12 bases matching TRBD2. The germline V gene has CDR1 MNHEY and CDR2 SMNVEV (reference sequence). The CDR3 contains 17 residues. V lost 2 bases, J lost 2 bases, and 6 bases stayed unmatched. The CDR3 loop is CASSLGLAGGGQETQYF. The CDR3 DNA sequence: TGTGCCAGCAGTTTAGGGCTAGCGGGGGGGGGACAAGAGACCCAGTACTTC.

The CDR3 region has the DNA TGTGCCAGCAGTCTCCGGACAAACTACAATGAGCAGTTCTTC. Its translation: CASSLRTNYNEQFF. This chain connects TRBV28 to TRBJ2-1, with a possible D match to TRBD1 (5 bases). Trimming took off 5 bases at V and 3 bases at J, with 11 bases between the two ends. Germline V CDR1 and CDR2: MDHEN, SYDVKM. The length of the CDR3 is 14 residues. Full variable domain (outside the CDR3, taken from reference TRBV28 and TRBJ2-1): DVKVTQSSRYLVKRTGEKVFLECVQDMDHENMFWYRQDPGLGLRLIYFSYDVKMKEKGDIPEGYSVSREKKERFSLILESASTNQTSMYLCASSLRTNYNEQFFGPGTRLTVL.

This chain joins TRBV25-1 and TRBJ2-1, with TRBD1 as a possible D gene (6 bases). The CDR3 runs to 13 residues. Germline CDR1 and CDR2: MGHDK and SYGVNS. Trimming left V 9 bases short and J 4 bases short, with 13 bases between. DNA for the CDR3: TGTGCCAGTTCTAGAGACAGGTACAATGAGCAGTTCTTC. Its protein product is CASSRDRYNEQFF.

The chain uses TRBV11-2 and TRBJ2-1, with 7 bases matching TRBD1. The CDR3 is made up of 13 amino acids. V shed 5 bases, J shed 8 bases, and the junction held 6 bases outside the gene matches. Germline CDR1 SGHAT, CDR2 FQNNGV. Written as DNA, the CDR3 is TGTGCCAGCAGCAGACAGGGCAGGGATGAGCAGTTCTTC. It specifies CASSRQGRDEQFF.